The next 19 T cell receptor beta chains were all read from a single sample in a study of T cells in women clearing cervical HPV infection. The assay was immunoSEQ multiplex PCR, and TCRdb's table has in-frame clones only and misses some. The sample table sets out more than 40,000 clones. Sequencing was performed on blood buffy coat. These receptors originate from a woman between 18 and 70 years old with a cervical HPV16 infection that either progressed to CIN3+ or cleared (not recorded which).

Note on this clone: The read ends 3 residues early relative to the CDR3; the germline J gene fills the gap. The V call is TRBV20-1, the J call TRBJ1-6; TRBD1 agrees at 8 bases. From germline, CDR1 is DFQATT and CDR2 SNEGSKA (reference sequence). The CDR3 sequence is 18 residues long. V shed 6 bases, J shed 9 bases, and the junction held 22 bases outside the gene matches. The CDR3 sequence: CSARHLDRVNLDGSPLHF. The part of the CDR3 DNA that was read is TGCAGTGCCCGCCATTTGGACAGGGTTAACTTAGATGGTTCACCC.

As for this clone: The read ends 3 residues shy of where the CDR3 ends; the end is completed using the germline J gene. V and J are TRBV19 and TRBJ2-5; TRBD2 matches at 15 bases. Unmatched junction bases numbered 6, after V lost 5 bases and J lost 5 bases. CDR3 length equals 16 residues. Germline loops: CDR1 LNHDA, CDR2 SQIVND (reference sequence). CDR3 DNA, as far as it was read: TGTGCCAGTAGTCCCGGACTAGCGGGGGGGCAGGAGACC. Residues: CASSPGLAGGQET. The whole CDR3 protein is CASSPGLAGGQETQYF.

Points on this clone: The read comes to an end 3 residues before the CDR3 does, leaving the germline J gene to fill in the end. The rearrangement links TRBV2 to TRBJ2-4; 11 bases are a match to TRBD2. Germline CDR1 and CDR2: SNHLY and FYNNEI. This CDR3 contains 15 residues. Unmatched junction bases numbered 6, after V lost 6 bases and J lost 5 bases. CDR3 DNA, as far as it was read: TGTGCCAGCAGACCGACTAGCGGGGTTCAAAACATT. Its translation: CASRPTSGVQNI. The entire CDR3 is CASRPTSGVQNIQYF.

With respect to this clone: The CDR3 is cut off 3 residues early in the read; its end comes from the germline J gene. This chain uses TRBV20-1 with TRBJ2-1, with 16 bases identical to TRBD2. Germline CDR1 is DFQATT and CDR2 is SNEGSKA (reference sequence). The CDR3 extends over 18 amino acids. The DNA read from the CDR3 is TGCAGGGCTGCCGGGACTAGCGGGGGGGGTCTACTCAACAATGAG. The encoded protein is CRAAGTSGGGLLNNE. The complete CDR3 reads CRAAGTSGGGLLNNEQFF.

Remarks on this clone: The CDR3 is cut off 3 residues early in the read; its end comes from the germline J gene. The V call is TRBV20-1, the J call TRBJ2-2; D is perhaps TRBD2 (7 bases). The CDR3 is 15 residues long. Per germline, CDR1 DFQATT and CDR2 SNEGSKA (reference sequence). V was trimmed by 0 bases and J by 5 bases, leaving 13 bases between them. The sequenced part of the CDR3 DNA is TGCAGTGCTAGAGAGGAGGGGGGGATTACCGGGGAG. It translates to CSAREEGGITGE. The complete CDR3 protein is CSAREEGGITGELFF.

Remarks on this clone: Read data end 3 residues before the CDR3 end; the end is taken from the germline J gene. J is TRBJ2-3 and V is TRBV19; 8 bases fit TRBD1. This CDR3 contains 14 residues. CDR1 is LNHDA and CDR2 is SQIVND in the germline V gene (reference sequence). The CDR3: CASRGTGVLKPQYF. The sequenced CDR3 bases are TGTGCCAGTAGAGGGACAGGAGTTTTAAAGCCG.

Regarding this clone: The CDR3 extends 3 residues past the end of the read, so its final part is completed from the germline J gene. The V and J genes are TRBV14 and TRBJ2-7, with a possible D match to TRBD1 (5 bases). Trimming took 0 bases from V and 5 from J, leaving 14 bases between them. The germline CDR1 and CDR2 sequences are SGHDN and FVKESK. The CDR3 has 15 amino acids. CDR3 amino acids: CASSQDKGRSDEQYF. The DNA read from the CDR3 is TGTGCCAGCAGCCAAGATAAGGGGCGGTCTGACGAG.

Regarding this clone: The CDR3 end lies 3 residues beyond the end of the read and is filled in from the germline J gene. The genes are TRBV29-1 and TRBJ2-2; 12 nucleotides line up with TRBD2. The ends lost 7 bases at V and 4 bases at J; junction bases unmatched: 4. The CDR3 loop spans 14 amino acids. CDR1 and CDR2 (germline): SQVTM, ANQGSEA. CDR3 DNA (partial): TGCAGCGCAACTAGCGGGGGGTCCACCGGGGAG. It translates to CSATSGGSTGE. The entire CDR3 reads CSATSGGSTGELFF.

A word on this clone: The CDR3 end falls 3 residues outside the read, so it is completed with the germline J gene. The rearrangement uses TRBV6-1 and TRBJ1-2; D possibly corresponds to TRBD1 (6 bases). This CDR3 has 17 amino acids. From germline, CDR1 is MNHNS and CDR2 SASEGT. The V end lost 2 bases, the J end lost 1 base, and 17 bases lay between the germline ends. The CDR3 DNA, read in part, is TGTGCCAGCAGTGAAAAACCTCGGCCAGGGGATAACTATGGC. It codes for CASSEKPRPGDNYG. The whole CDR3 sequence reads CASSEKPRPGDNYGYTF.

Concerning this clone itself: The observed sequence ends 3 residues before the CDR3 terminus, with the missing tail filled in from the germline J gene. The chain combines TRBV20-1 with TRBJ1-2, with D unclear. The V end lost 3 bases, the J end lost 6 bases, and 8 bases lay between the germline ends. This CDR3 region has 11 residues. Germline-derived CDR1 and CDR2 are DFQATT and SNEGSKA (reference sequence). CDR3: CSARAGDGYTF. The CDR3 DNA, read in part, is TGCAGTGCTAGGGCAGGAGATGGC.

Comments on this clone: The CDR3 end is not reached by the read, which stops 3 residues before it; the germline J gene fills it in. This chain joins TRBV18 and TRBJ2-1, with 8 bases that match TRBD2. The CDR3 sequence is 14 residues long. The V and J ends lost 8 bases and 4 bases, in that order; junction bases with no gene match: 7. The germline V gene has CDR1 KGHSH and CDR2 LQKENI. The DNA read from the CDR3 is TGTGCCAGCCTATTGGCTAGCGGGTACAATGAG. Its protein product is CASLLASGYNE. The CDR3 as a whole reads CASLLASGYNEQFF.

As concerns this clone: The read gets to within 3 residues of the CDR3 end, and the germline J gene fills in the rest. V and J are TRBV5-6 and TRBJ2-5; D is unresolved. V was trimmed by 6 bases and J by 2 bases, leaving 14 bases between them. The CDR3 length is 14 residues. Germline V lookup: CDR1 SGHDT, CDR2 YYEEEE. The CDR3 reads CASTRGAGQETQYF. CDR3 DNA, as far as it was read: TGTGCCAGCACCCGCGGAGCCGGACAAGAGACC. Looking up the rest from reference TRBV5-6 and TRBJ2-5 gives the full variable domain: DAGVTQSPTHLIKTRGQQVTLRCSPKSGHDTVSWYQQALGQGPQFIFQYYEEEERQRGNFPDRFSGHQFPNYSSELNVNALLLGDSALYLCASTRGAGQETQYFGPGTRLLVL.

As concerns this clone: The sequenced fragment ends 3 residues before the CDR3 boundary, so the rest is inferred from the germline J gene. V gene TRBV4-1 combines with J gene TRBJ2-7, with a tentative D call TRBD1 (7 bases). V was trimmed by 0 bases and J by 3 bases, leaving 12 bases between them. This CDR3 has 15 amino acids. Per germline, CDR1 MGHRA and CDR2 YSYEKL. The CDR3 sequence is CASSQDRGVYYEQYF. The part of the CDR3 DNA that was read is TGCGCCAGCAGCCAAGACAGGGGGGTTTACTACGAG.

CDR3 DNA (partial): TGCAGCGTTGAACTGGGGGCTTCCGTCCCCGGGGAG. Translated, it gives CSVELGASVPGE. The entire CDR3 sequence reads CSVELGASVPGELFF. This sequence joins TRBV29-1 and TRBJ2-2; D might be TRBD1 (6 bases). The read terminates 3 residues ahead of where the CDR3 ends, so the germline J gene completes it. Trimming took off 2 bases at V and 6 bases at J, with 16 bases between the two ends. Germline V gives CDR1 SQVTM, CDR2 ANQGSEA. The CDR3 spans 15 residues.

In regard to this clone: The read is 3 residues too short to cover the CDR3 end, so that end is filled in from the germline J gene. The J gene is TRBJ1-1, the V gene TRBV5-4, with TRBD1 identical over 7 bases. The CDR3 contains 15 residues. Germline V gene lookup returns CDR1 SGHNT and CDR2 YYREEE (reference sequence). The part of the CDR3 DNA that was read is TGTGCCAGCAGCCGAGAAACAGGGGACTGGAATGAC. Its protein product is CASSRETGDWND. The full CDR3 reads CASSRETGDWNDAFF.

For this clone: The read ends 3 residues early relative to the CDR3; the germline J gene fills the gap. This rearrangement joins TRBV4-2 to TRBJ2-3; D possibly corresponds to TRBD2 (5 bases). The germline V gene has CDR1 LGHNA and CDR2 YNFKEQ. CDR3 length: 17 residues. The ends were cut back, 0 bases at V and 6 bases at J, with 19 bases in the middle. This CDR3 is CASSQDSGGRASDTQYF. The sequenced part of the CDR3 DNA is TGTGCCAGCAGCCAAGATTCCGGCGGGCGGGCATCCGATACG.

As to this clone: The read finishes 3 residues shy of the CDR3 end, and the germline J gene is used to complete it. This sequence joins TRBV6-2 or TRBV6-3 and TRBJ2-7; tentatively, D is TRBD2 (5 bases). The CDR3 runs 13 residues. Germline values: CDR1 MNHEY, CDR2 SVGEGT. V lost 0 bases, J lost 5 bases, and 8 bases lay in between. CDR3 region: CASSYSLSDEQYF. The covered CDR3 bases are TGTGCCAGCAGTTACTCCCTTAGCGACGAG.

Comment on this clone: Coverage ceases 3 residues before the CDR3 finishes, and the germline J gene fills in the end. V and J are TRBV4-2 and TRBJ2-1; 8 positions match TRBD2. The CDR3 sequence is 16 residues long. Germline loops: CDR1 LGHNA, CDR2 YNFKEQ. V shed 7 bases and J 5 bases; nucleotides not matched to a gene: 13. CDR3 bases read: TGTGCCAGCATGAAGGGGCTGCGGGGGGCCCACAATGAG. Amino acid sequence: CASMKGLRGAHNE. The full-length CDR3 reads as CASMKGLRGAHNEQFF.

In regard to this clone: The observed sequence ends 3 residues before the CDR3 terminus, with the missing tail filled in from the germline J gene. V gene TRBV20-1 combines with J gene TRBJ2-1; 7 bases are a match to TRBD2. Germline CDR1 and CDR2: DFQATT and SNEGSKA (reference sequence). The CDR3 is 15 amino acids. The V gene end was trimmed by 6 bases and the J gene end by 8 bases; junction bases not matched to a gene: 16. CDR3 DNA (partial): TGCAGTGCCCGACGGGGGACTATTCTTGCCTATGAG. Translation gives CSARRGTILAYE. From start to end, the CDR3 is CSARRGTILAYEQFF.